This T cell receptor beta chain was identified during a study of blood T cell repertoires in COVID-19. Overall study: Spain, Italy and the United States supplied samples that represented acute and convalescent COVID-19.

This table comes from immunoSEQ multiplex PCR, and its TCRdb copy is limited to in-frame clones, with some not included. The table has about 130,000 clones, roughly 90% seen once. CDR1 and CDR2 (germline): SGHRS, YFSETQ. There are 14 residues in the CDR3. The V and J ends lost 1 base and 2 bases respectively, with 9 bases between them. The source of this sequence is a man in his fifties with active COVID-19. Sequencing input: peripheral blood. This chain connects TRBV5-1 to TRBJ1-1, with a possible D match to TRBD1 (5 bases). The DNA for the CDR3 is TGCGCCAGCAGCTTGACACAGGTTAACACTGAAGCTTTCTTT. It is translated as CASSLTQVNTEAFF. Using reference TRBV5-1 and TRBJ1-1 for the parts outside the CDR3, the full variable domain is KAGVTQTPRYLIKTRGQQVTLSCSPISGHRSVSWYQQTPGQGLQFLFEYFSETQRNKGNFPGRFSGRQFSNSRSEMNVSTLELGDSALYLCASSLTQVNTEAFFGQGTRLTVV.